This TCR beta chain appears in the sequencing data of a study of shared clonotypes between healthy human individuals. Study-wide results and limits: About 5% of naive CD4 clonotypes were shared across a few donors. Naive subsets typically showed greater estimated richness than memory subsets.

Note on this clone: Its antigen is undetermined.

Germline V gene sequence: CDR1 SGHVS, CDR2 FQNEAQ. Trimming shortened V by 0 bases and J by 3 bases, and 9 bases separated the two germline ends. CDR3 size: 15 residues. Sorted-subset replicate PCR reactions were performed with about 200 ng DNA, corresponding to 25,000 to 35,000 T cell genomes. TCRdb keeps only in-frame clones here, not all; method: immunoSEQ multiplex PCR. The sample carries about 700,000 clones, about 91% recorded once. Naive CD8 cells lacked CD45RO and underwent positive selection for CCR7, leaving out terminally differentiated effector memory CD45RA+ cells. Donors were healthy HIV-negative adults without recently reported acute infections or vaccinations.

Sequences were obtained from naive CD8+ T cells sorted from blood. This TCR came from a man aged 30 to 45 in good health. The V gene is TRBV7-8, the J gene TRBJ1-3; D gene unclear. The CDR3 protein is CASSLALALGNTIYF. Written as DNA, the CDR3 is TGTGCCAGCAGCTTAGCGTTGGCGCTTGGAAACACCATATATTTT.